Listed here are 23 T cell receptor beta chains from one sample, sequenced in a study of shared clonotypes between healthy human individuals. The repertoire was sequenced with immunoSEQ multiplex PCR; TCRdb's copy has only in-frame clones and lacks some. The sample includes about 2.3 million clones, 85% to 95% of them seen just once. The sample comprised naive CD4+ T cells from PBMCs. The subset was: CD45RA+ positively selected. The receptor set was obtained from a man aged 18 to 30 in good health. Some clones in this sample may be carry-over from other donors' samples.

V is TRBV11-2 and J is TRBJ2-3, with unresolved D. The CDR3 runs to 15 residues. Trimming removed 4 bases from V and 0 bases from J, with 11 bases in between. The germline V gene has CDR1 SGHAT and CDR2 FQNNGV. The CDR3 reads CASSSLRESTDTQYF. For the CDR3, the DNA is TGTGCCAGCAGCTCCCTAAGGGAAAGCACAGATACGCAGTATTTT.

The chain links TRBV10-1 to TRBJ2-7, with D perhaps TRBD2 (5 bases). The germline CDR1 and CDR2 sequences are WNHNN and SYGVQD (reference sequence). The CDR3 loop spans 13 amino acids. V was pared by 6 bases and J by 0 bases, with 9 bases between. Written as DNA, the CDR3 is TGCGCCAGCAGCCCTGGAGGCTCCTACGAGCAGTACTTC. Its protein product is CASSPGGSYEQYF.

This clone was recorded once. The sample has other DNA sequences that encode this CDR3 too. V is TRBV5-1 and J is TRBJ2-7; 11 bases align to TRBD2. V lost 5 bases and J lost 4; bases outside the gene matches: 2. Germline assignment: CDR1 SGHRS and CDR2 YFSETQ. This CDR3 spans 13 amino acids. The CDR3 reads CASSRTSGYEQYF. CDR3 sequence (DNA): TGCGCCAGCAGTAGGACTAGCGGGTACGAGCAGTACTTC.

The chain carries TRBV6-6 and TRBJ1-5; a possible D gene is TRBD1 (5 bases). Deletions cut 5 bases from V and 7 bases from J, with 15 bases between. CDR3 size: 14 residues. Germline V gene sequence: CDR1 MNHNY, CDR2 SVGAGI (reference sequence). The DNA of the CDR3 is TGTGCCAGCAGTACCGCGGGACCCAGCCAGCCCCAGCATTTT. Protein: CASSTAGPSQPQHF.

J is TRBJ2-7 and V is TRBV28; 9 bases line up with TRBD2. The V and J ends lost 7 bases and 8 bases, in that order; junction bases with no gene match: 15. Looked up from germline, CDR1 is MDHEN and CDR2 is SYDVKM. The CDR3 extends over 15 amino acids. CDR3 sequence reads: CASKGAGGPLVQQYF. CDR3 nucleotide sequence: TGTGCCAGCAAGGGTGCGGGAGGGCCTTTGGTTCAGCAGTACTTC.

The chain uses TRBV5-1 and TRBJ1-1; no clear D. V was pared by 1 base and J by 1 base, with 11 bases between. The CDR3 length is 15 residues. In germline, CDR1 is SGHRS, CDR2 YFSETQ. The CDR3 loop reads CASSLLGNRNTEAFF. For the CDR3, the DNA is TGCGCCAGCAGCTTGCTGGGGAACCGGAACACTGAAGCTTTCTTT. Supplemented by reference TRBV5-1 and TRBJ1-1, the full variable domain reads KAGVTQTPRYLIKTRGQQVTLSCSPISGHRSVSWYQQTPGQGLQFLFEYFSETQRNKGNFPGRFSGRQFSNSRSEMNVSTLELGDSALYLCASSLLGNRNTEAFFGQGTRLTVV.

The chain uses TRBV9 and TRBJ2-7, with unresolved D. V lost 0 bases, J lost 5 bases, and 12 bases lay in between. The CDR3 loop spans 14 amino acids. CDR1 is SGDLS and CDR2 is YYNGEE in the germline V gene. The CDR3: CASSVGGGFDEQYF. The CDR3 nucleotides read TGTGCCAGCAGCGTAGGAGGTGGGTTCGACGAGCAGTACTTC.

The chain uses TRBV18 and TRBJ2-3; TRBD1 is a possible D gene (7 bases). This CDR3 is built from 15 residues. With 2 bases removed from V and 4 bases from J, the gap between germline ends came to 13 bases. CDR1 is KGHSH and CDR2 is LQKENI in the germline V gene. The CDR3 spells CASSPRQGGADTQYF. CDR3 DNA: TGTGCCAGCTCACCAAGACAGGGAGGCGCAGATACGCAGTATTTT.

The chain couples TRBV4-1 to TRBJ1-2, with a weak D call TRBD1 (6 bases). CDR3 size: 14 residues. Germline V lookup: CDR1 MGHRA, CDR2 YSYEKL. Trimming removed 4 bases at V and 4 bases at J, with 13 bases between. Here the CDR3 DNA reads TGCGCCAGCAGCCGCAGGACAGAGATCTATGGCTACACCTTC. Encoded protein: CASSRRTEIYGYTF.

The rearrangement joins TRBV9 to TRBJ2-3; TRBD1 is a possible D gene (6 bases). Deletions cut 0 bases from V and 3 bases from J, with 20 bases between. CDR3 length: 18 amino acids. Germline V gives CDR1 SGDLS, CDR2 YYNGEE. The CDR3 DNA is TGTGCCAGCAGCGTAGGGGTTGGGAACACCAGGGGTACAGATACGCAGTATTTT. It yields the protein CASSVGVGNTRGTDTQYF.

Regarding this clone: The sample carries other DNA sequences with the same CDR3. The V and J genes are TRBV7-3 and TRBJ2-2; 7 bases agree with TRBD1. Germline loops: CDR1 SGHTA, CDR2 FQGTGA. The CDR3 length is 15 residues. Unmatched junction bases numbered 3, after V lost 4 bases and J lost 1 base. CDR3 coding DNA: TGTGCCAGCAGCTCGGGACAGCTGAACACCGGGGAGCTGTTTTTT. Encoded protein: CASSSGQLNTGELFF.

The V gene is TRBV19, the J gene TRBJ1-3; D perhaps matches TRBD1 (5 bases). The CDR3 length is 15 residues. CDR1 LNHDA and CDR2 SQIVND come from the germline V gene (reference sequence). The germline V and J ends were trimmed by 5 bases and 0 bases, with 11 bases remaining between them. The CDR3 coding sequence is TGTGCCAGTAGTCCAGGGCCTAACTCTGGAAACACCATATATTTT. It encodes CASSPGPNSGNTIYF.

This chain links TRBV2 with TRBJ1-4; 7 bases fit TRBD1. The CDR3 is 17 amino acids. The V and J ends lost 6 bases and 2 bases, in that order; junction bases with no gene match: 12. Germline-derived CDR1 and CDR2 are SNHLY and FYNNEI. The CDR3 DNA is TGTGCCAGCAGAAAATATAGACAGGGCCCCACTAATGAAAAACTGTTTTTT. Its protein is CASRKYRQGPTNEKLFF.

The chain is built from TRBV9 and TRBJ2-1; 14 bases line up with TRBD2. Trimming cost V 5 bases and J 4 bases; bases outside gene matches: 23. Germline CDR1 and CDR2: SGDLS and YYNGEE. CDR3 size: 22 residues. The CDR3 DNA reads TGTGCCAGCAGTGATAGGACAGACCCGAGGACTAGCGGGAGGCCGGGGTACAATGAGCAGTTCTTC. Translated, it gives CASSDRTDPRTSGRPGYNEQFF. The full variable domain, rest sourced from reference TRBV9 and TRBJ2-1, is DSGVTQTPKHLITATGQRVTLRCSPRSGDLSVYWYQQSLDQGLQFLIQYYNGEERAKGNILERFSAQQFPDLHSELNLSSLELGDSALYFCASSDRTDPRTSGRPGYNEQFFGPGTRLTVL.

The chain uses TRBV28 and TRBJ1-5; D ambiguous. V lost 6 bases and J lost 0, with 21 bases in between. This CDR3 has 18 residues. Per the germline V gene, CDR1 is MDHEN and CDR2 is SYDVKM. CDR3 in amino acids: CASSQRWALLYSNQPQHF. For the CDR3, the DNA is TGTGCCAGCAGCCAGAGATGGGCCTTATTGTATAGCAATCAGCCCCAGCATTTT.

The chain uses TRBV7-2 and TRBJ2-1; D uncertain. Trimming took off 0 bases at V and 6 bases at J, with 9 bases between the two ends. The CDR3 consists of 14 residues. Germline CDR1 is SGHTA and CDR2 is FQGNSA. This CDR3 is CASSLARAVNEQFF. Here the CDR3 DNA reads TGTGCCAGCAGCTTAGCTCGGGCAGTCAATGAGCAGTTCTTC.

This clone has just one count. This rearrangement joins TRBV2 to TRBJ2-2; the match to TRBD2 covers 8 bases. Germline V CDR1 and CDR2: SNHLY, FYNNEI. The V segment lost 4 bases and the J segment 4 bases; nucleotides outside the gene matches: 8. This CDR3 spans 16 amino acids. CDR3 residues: CASSAGDGRGTGELFF. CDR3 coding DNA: TGTGCCAGCAGTGCGGGGGACGGGAGGGGCACCGGGGAGCTGTTTTTT.

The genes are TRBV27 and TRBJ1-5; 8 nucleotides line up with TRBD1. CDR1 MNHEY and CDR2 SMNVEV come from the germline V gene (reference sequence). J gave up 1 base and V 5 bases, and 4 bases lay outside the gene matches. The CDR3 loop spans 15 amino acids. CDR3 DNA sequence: TGTGCCAGCAGTCGGACAGGGACCAGCAATCAGCCCCAGCATTTT. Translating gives CASSRTGTSNQPQHF.

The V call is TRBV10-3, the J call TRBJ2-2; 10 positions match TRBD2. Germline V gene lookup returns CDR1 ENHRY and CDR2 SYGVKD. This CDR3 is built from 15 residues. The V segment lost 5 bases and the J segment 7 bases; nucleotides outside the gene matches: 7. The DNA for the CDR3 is TGTGCCATCAGTATGCTAGCGGGAGCTGGCGGGGAGCTGTTTTTT. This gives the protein CAISMLAGAGGELFF.

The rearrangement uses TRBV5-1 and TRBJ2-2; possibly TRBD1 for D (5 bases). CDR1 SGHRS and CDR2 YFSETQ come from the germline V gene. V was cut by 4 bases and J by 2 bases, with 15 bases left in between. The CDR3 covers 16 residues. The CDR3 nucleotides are TGCGCCAGCAGCCATGACAGCTCATTAAACACCGGGGAGCTGTTTTTT. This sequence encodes CASSHDSSLNTGELFF.

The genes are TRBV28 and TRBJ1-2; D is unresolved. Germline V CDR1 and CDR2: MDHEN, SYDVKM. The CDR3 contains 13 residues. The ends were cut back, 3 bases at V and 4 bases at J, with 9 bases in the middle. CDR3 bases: TGTGCCAGCAGTTTTGGGGTGCTCTATGGCTACACCTTC. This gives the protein CASSFGVLYGYTF.

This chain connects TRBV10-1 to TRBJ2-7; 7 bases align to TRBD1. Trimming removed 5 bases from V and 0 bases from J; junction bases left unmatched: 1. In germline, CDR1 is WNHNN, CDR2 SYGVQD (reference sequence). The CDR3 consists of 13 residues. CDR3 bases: TGCGCCAGCAGTTCAGGGGGCTCCTACGAGCAGTACTTC. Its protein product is CASSSGGSYEQYF.

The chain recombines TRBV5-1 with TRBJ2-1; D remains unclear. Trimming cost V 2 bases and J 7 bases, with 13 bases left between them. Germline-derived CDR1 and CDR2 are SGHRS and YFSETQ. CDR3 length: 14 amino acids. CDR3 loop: CASSFGSSLNEQFF. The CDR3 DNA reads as TGCGCCAGCAGCTTTGGTTCCAGTCTAAATGAGCAGTTCTTC.